Below, 21 T cell receptor beta chains from the same sample are listed, as sequenced in a study of CD8 T cells in Susac syndrome. Random-hexamer reverse transcription was applied to about 0.5 to 1 ug RNA. TCRdb re-analysed the immunoSEQ multiplex PCR reads in MiXCR, keeping a single row per CDR3 protein. The repertoire holds some 130,000 distinct CDR3 sequences, with roughly 94% as singletons. Sequenced: CD8+ T cells from PBMCs. These receptors originate from a human donor with Susac syndrome.

The CDR3 is CASSSLGGAYGYTF. For the CDR3, the DNA is TGTGCCAGCAGTTCCCTCGGGGGCGCCTATGGCTACACCTTC. The V gene is TRBV28, the J gene TRBJ1-2; D may be TRBD1 (6 bases). The CDR3 is 14 amino acids. V shed 4 bases and J shed 4 bases, with 13 bases lying between them. Germline V lookup: CDR1 MDHEN, CDR2 SYDVKM.

This clonotype came up once. This chain uses TRBV27 with TRBJ2-7, with D unclear. The CDR3 is 14 amino acids. CDR1 MNHEY and CDR2 SMNVEV come from the germline V gene (reference sequence). V was cut by 3 bases and J by 3 bases, with 12 bases left in between. The CDR3 nucleotides are TGTGCCAGCAGTTTGGATAAGAGTGGCTACGAGCAGTACTTC. Translating it yields CASSLDKSGYEQYF.

In nucleotides, the CDR3 is TGCGCCAGCAGCCAAGACGTACTAGCGGGAGGTTTTAATGAGCAGTTCTTC. It specifies CASSQDVLAGGFNEQFF. V and J are TRBV4-1 and TRBJ2-1; 12 bases line up with TRBD2. In germline, CDR1 is MGHRA, CDR2 YSYEKL. V lost 0 bases and J lost 7; bases outside the gene matches: 7. CDR3 size: 17 residues.

V usage is TRBV6-5 and J usage is TRBJ1-2, with 7 bases matching TRBD1. With 2 bases clipped from V and 4 bases from J, the junction kept 10 bases outside the gene matches. Looked up from germline, CDR1 is MNHEY and CDR2 is SVGAGI. The CDR3 loop spans 16 amino acids. For the CDR3, the DNA is TGTGCCAGCAGTTACGGGGACAGCGTCCCCTCCTATGGCTACACCTTC. This sequence encodes CASSYGDSVPSYGYTF.

The J gene is TRBJ2-1, the V gene TRBV28; the match to TRBD2 covers 12 bases. Trimming cost V 5 bases and J 4 bases; bases outside gene matches: 3. CDR1 and CDR2 from the germline V gene are MDHEN and SYDVKM. CDR3 length: 15 amino acids. This CDR3 reads CASSRTSGDYNEQFF. CDR3 sequence (DNA): TGTGCCAGCAGTAGGACTAGCGGGGATTACAATGAGCAGTTCTTC.

Here the CDR3 DNA reads TGCGCCAGCAGCTTGGGCCCGGGAGGTCCCTACGAGCAGTACTTC. Its translation: CASSLGPGGPYEQYF. The chain carries TRBV5-1 and TRBJ2-7; 7 bases fit TRBD2. The CDR3 is 15 residues long. The V gene end was trimmed by 0 bases and the J gene end by 2 bases; junction bases not matched to a gene: 5. Germline CDR1 is SGHRS and CDR2 is YFSETQ. The full variable domain, completed using reference TRBV5-1 and TRBJ2-7, is KAGVTQTPRYLIKTRGQQVTLSCSPISGHRSVSWYQQTPGQGLQFLFEYFSETQRNKGNFPGRFSGRQFSNSRSEMNVSTLELGDSALYLCASSLGPGGPYEQYFGPGTRLTVT.

This clonotype occurred a few times. V and J are TRBV27 and TRBJ2-7; no clear D. CDR3 size: 13 residues. In germline, CDR1 is MNHEY, CDR2 SMNVEV (reference sequence). Trimming shortened V by 2 bases and J by 2 bases, and 7 bases separated the two germline ends. CDR3 DNA sequence: TGTGCCAGCAGTTTAGCGGCTGCCTACGAGCAGTACTTC. Amino acid sequence: CASSLAAAYEQYF.

The chain uses TRBV27 and TRBJ2-2; D is unclear. The CDR3 is made up of 14 amino acids. Germline CDR1 and CDR2: MNHEY and SMNVEV (reference sequence). Between the trimmed V and J ends, which lost 5 bases and 2 bases, there was a span of 9 bases. CDR3 loop: CASSPGVNTGELFF. The CDR3, as DNA: TGTGCCAGCAGTCCCGGCGTAAACACCGGGGAGCTGTTTTTT.

This rearrangement joins TRBV7-3 to TRBJ2-1; D might be TRBD2 (6 bases). This CDR3 contains 17 residues. The germline gives CDR1 SGHTA, CDR2 FQGTGA. Trimming shortened V by 1 base and J by 6 bases, and 19 bases separated the two germline ends. In nucleotides, the CDR3 is TGTGCCAGCAGCTTAAACCCCGGGAGCCCCGGGGGCAATGAGCAGTTCTTC. It encodes CASSLNPGSPGGNEQFF.

The rearrangement links TRBV28 to TRBJ2-4, with D hard to call. Germline V CDR1 and CDR2: MDHEN, SYDVKM. The CDR3 runs 15 residues. Between the trimmed V and J ends, which lost 6 bases and 0 bases, there was a span of 12 bases. The CDR3 DNA reads as TGTGCCAGCAGGGCCACAACGGTAGCCAAAAACATTCAGTACTTC. Its protein product is CASRATTVAKNIQYF.

The chain links TRBV20-1 to TRBJ2-1, with 9 nucleotides matching TRBD2. From germline, CDR1 is DFQATT and CDR2 SNEGSKA (reference sequence). V lost 4 bases to trimming and J lost 8 bases; unmatched junction nucleotides: 15. The CDR3 runs to 16 residues. CDR3 bases: TGCAGTGCTATCCACCTGAGTAGCGGGAGAGGGGATGAGCAGTTCTTC. Translated: CSAIHLSSGRGDEQFF.

This clonotype was seen just once. The chain recombines TRBV29-1 with TRBJ2-7; weak D call: TRBD2 (6 bases). Per germline, CDR1 SQVTM and CDR2 ANQGSEA. The CDR3 covers 11 residues. The V end was cut by 5 bases, the J end by 6 bases, with 11 bases between. The CDR3 spells CSVLEGSEQYF. The CDR3 DNA follows: TGCAGCGTTTTGGAGGGGAGCGAGCAGTACTTC.

V usage is TRBV9 and J usage is TRBJ1-2, with D uncertain. The CDR3 spans 15 residues. V was trimmed by 4 bases and J by 1 base, leaving 14 bases between them. Germline assignment: CDR1 SGDLS and CDR2 YYNGEE. The CDR3 DNA sequence: TGTGCCAGCAGCCCCCGAAGCATGGATAACTATGGCTACACCTTC. It translates to CASSPRSMDNYGYTF.

The chain recombines TRBV18 with TRBJ1-1; D uncertain. This CDR3 is built from 15 residues. Germline loops: CDR1 KGHSH, CDR2 LQKENI. Trimming stripped 4 bases from V and 6 bases from J, with 18 bases between. CDR3 region: CASSQQRELHAEAFF. The CDR3 DNA follows: TGTGCCAGCTCACAGCAAAGGGAACTGCACGCTGAAGCTTTCTTT.

The V gene is TRBV5-4, the J gene TRBJ2-1; D is ambiguous. CDR1 and CDR2 (germline): SGHNT, YYREEE (reference sequence). The V end lost 3 bases, the J end lost 5 bases, and 15 bases lay between the germline ends. This CDR3 region has 15 residues. The CDR3 DNA reads TGTGCCAGCAGCTGGTTTGGCGAGAATAACAATGAGCAGTTCTTC. It translates to CASSWFGENNNEQFF.

The chain combines TRBV5-1 with TRBJ2-5; 8 nucleotides line up with TRBD1. CDR1 is SGHRS and CDR2 is YFSETQ in the germline V gene. J lost 5 bases, V lost 7 bases, and 13 bases had no gene match. CDR3 length equals 15 residues. CDR3 sequence: CASGPGQGSVETQYF. In nucleotides, the CDR3 is TGCGCCAGCGGCCCCGGACAGGGTAGTGTGGAGACCCAGTACTTC.

The chain joins TRBV5-6 to TRBJ1-1, with 10 positions matching TRBD1. The germline CDR1 and CDR2 sequences are SGHDT and YYEEEE. V shed 4 bases, J shed 6 bases, and the junction held 9 bases outside the gene matches. The CDR3 sequence is 15 residues long. The CDR3 nucleotides are TGTGCCAGCAGCCCCCCGGGACAGGGGTTTTCTGAAGCTTTCTTT. Amino acids: CASSPPGQGFSEAFF.

This sequence joins TRBV5-5 and TRBJ1-1, with 7 nucleotides matching TRBD1. V was clipped by 0 bases and J by 5 bases; unmatched bases: 10. CDR1 and CDR2 from the germline V gene are SGHKS and YYEKEE (reference sequence). There are 16 residues in the CDR3. The CDR3 region is CASSLDLAGGRTEAFF. DNA of the CDR3: TGTGCCAGCAGCTTGGATTTAGCAGGGGGGAGGACTGAAGCTTTCTTT.

The chain joins TRBV20-1 to TRBJ2-7, with 8 bases fitting TRBD2. Per germline, CDR1 DFQATT and CDR2 SNEGSKA (reference sequence). This CDR3 comprises 14 residues. The trim removed 3 bases at V and 0 bases at J, leaving 4 bases unmatched. In nucleotides, the CDR3 is TGCAGTGCTAGGGGGCGGGAGGCCTCCTACGAGCAGTACTTC. Translating it yields CSARGREASYEQYF.

The V gene is TRBV7-2, the J gene TRBJ2-7; 9 positions match TRBD2. The CDR3 sequence is 15 residues long. The ends lost 5 bases at V and 5 bases at J; junction bases unmatched: 10. Germline lookup yields CDR1 SGHTA and CDR2 FQGNSA. The chain's CDR3 is CASSQPGGGADEQYF. As DNA, the CDR3 is TGTGCCAGCAGCCAACCAGGCGGGGGGGCGGACGAGCAGTACTTC.

The chain has TRBV9 and TRBJ2-2; TRBD1 matches at 8 bases. J was trimmed by 8 bases and V by 0 bases; bases with no gene match: 6. The CDR3 covers 15 residues. Germline lookup yields CDR1 SGDLS and CDR2 YYNGEE. The chain's CDR3 is CASSVAATGAGELFF. The CDR3 nucleotides read TGTGCCAGCAGCGTAGCGGCGACAGGGGCAGGGGAGCTGTTTTTT.